This is a list of T cell receptor beta chains from one sample in a study of patients and donors after allogeneic stem cell transplantation. A single record per CDR3 protein comes from TCRdb applying MiXCR to the RT-PCR reads. The sample records roughly 940,000 distinct CDR3 sequences, more than 15% being singletons. The specimen sequenced was blood, either unsorted or a sorted T cell fraction (not recorded which). All receptors come from a human donor who was either an allogeneic HSCT recipient or a stem cell or donor lymphocyte infusion donor (not recorded which). It is not recorded whose cells these are; they may come from a transplant donor. CDR3s include the opening cysteine and the closing phenylalanine or tryptophan. Fields, in order: J gene, clone size, V gene, D gene, CDR3 protein, CDR3 DNA. The D gene is left open where the match is weak. Expanded clones get a size class; other rows say once, few or many, or leave the size out.

>TRBJ2-1|few|TRBV29-1|.
CSVAPLRRDNEQFF
TGCAGCGTTGCCCCGCTTCGTCGGGACAATGAGCAGTTCTTC
>TRBJ2-1|.|TRBV5-1|.
CASSWDNYNEQFF
TGCGCCAGCAGCTGGGACAACTACAATGAGCAGTTCTTC
>TRBJ2-7|.|TRBV2|TRBD1
CASIGTDLYEQYF
TGTGCCAGCATAGGGACAGACCTCTACGAGCAGTACTTC
>TRBJ1-3|.|TRBV6-1|TRBD1
CASSTGGDGNTIYF
TGTGCCAGCAGTACAGGGGGCGATGGAAACACCATATATTTT
>TRBJ2-3|few|TRBV5-1|.
CASSPTTDPDTQYF
TGCGCCAGCAGCCCCACTACAGATCCAGATACGCAGTATTTT
>TRBJ1-1|few|TRBV20-1|.
CSARDPARRYTEAFF
TGCAGTGCTAGAGATCCAGCAAGACGGTACACTGAAGCTTTCTTT
>TRBJ1-2|.|TRBV6-6|.
CASSYDSSGGYTF
TGTGCCAGCAGTTACGATAGTAGCGGCGGCTACACCTTC
>TRBJ1-2|.|TRBV10-3|TRBD1
CAISDSTGTGPLNGYTF
TGTGCCATCAGTGACTCAACCGGGACAGGCCCACTAAACGGCTACACCTTC
>TRBJ2-7|few|TRBV19|TRBD1
CASRDRVHEQYF
TGTGCCAGCCGGGACAGGGTCCACGAGCAGTACTTC
>TRBJ1-3|.|TRBV9|.
CASSSQLTGTGGNTIYF
TGTGCCAGCAGCTCCCAGCTTACGGGGACGGGGGGAAACACCATATATTTT
>TRBJ2-3|few|TRBV6-1|.
CASSSGSRTDTQYF
TGTGCCAGCAGTAGTGGTAGTAGGACAGATACGCAGTATTTT
>TRBJ2-2|few|TRBV11-2|TRBD1
CASSLVRGQGTGELFF
TGTGCCAGCAGCTTAGTTCGGGGACAGGGGACCGGGGAGCTGTTTTTT
>TRBJ2-5|.|TRBV20-1|.
CSAAGIQETQYF
TGCAGTGCCGCTGGGATTCAAGAGACCCAGTACTTC
>TRBJ2-1|.|TRBV5-1|TRBD1
CASSLEQGMNEQFF
TGCGCCAGCAGCTTGGAACAGGGGATGAATGAGCAGTTCTTC
>TRBJ1-1|many|TRBV5-1|.
CASSLGPVSTEAFF
TGCGCCAGCAGCCTGGGACCGGTGAGCACTGAAGCTTTCTTT
>TRBJ1-6|.|TRBV12-3/TRBV12-4|TRBD1
CASIENPGRGNSPLHF
TGTGCCAGCATAGAGAACCCGGGCAGGGGGAATTCACCCCTCCACTTT
>TRBJ2-7|many|TRBV12-3/TRBV12-4|.
CASRPSGRGEQYF
TGTGCCAGCAGGCCCTCCGGAAGGGGCGAGCAGTACTTC
>TRBJ1-1|.|TRBV7-9|.
CASSLAKGGPEAFF
TGTGCCAGCAGCTTAGCAAAGGGAGGCCCTGAAGCTTTCTTT
>TRBJ1-2|few|TRBV10-3|TRBD1
CAIRSPDRAGGYTF
TGTGCCATCAGATCACCCGACAGGGCGGGAGGCTACACCTTC
>TRBJ2-3|few|TRBV4-3|.
CASSQGSVLTDTQYF
TGCGCCAGCAGCCAAGGATCGGTTCTCACAGATACGCAGTATTTT
>TRBJ2-7|many|TRBV12-3/TRBV12-4|.
CASRDRDNLSYEQYF
TGTGCCAGCAGGGATCGGGACAACCTTTCCTACGAGCAGTACTTC
>TRBJ2-1|.|TRBV4-3|.
CASSQDRRSSYNEQFF
TGCGCCAGCAGCCAAGACCGCCGAAGCTCCTACAATGAGCAGTTCTTC